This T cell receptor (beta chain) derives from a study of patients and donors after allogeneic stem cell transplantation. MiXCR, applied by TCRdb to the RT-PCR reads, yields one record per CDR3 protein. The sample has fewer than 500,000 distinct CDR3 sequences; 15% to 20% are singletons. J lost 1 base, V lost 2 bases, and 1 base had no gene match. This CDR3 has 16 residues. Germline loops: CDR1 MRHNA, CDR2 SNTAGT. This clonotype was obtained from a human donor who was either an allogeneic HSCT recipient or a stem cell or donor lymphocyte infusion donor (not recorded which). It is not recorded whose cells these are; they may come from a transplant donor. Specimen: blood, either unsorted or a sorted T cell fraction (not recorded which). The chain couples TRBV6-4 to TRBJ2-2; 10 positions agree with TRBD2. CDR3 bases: TGTGCCAGCAGTGACAGGACTAGCGGGAACACCGGGGAGCTGTTTTTT. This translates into CASSDRTSGNTGELFF.